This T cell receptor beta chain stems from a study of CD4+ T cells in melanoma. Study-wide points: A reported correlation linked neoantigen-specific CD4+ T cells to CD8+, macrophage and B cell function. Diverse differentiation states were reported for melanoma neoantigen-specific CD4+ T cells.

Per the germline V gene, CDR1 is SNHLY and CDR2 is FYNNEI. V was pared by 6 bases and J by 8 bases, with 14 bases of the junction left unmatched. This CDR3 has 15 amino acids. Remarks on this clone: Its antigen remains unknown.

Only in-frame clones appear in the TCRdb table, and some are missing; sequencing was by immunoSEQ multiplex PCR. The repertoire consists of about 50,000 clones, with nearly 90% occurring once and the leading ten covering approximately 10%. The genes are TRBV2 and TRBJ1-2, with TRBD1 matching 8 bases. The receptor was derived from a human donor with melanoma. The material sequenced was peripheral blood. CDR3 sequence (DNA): TGTGCCAGCAGCCCTCTTAACAGGGGGTTGAGGGGCTACACCTTC. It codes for CASSPLNRGLRGYTF.